This section outlines one TCR beta chain sequence together with its context. Using immunoSEQ multiplex PCR, the repertoire was profiled, and TCRdb retains in-frame clones only, with some absent. Of over 140,000 clones detected, over 65% appear once; the ten largest clones hold 4.5%. The entry originates in a study of blood T cell repertoires in COVID-19. Trimming removed 5 bases from V and 2 bases from J, with 12 bases in between. CDR3 length: 14 amino acids. The V gene's germline CDR1 is LNHDA and CDR2 SQIVND (reference sequence). The sample consisted of peripheral blood. J is TRBJ1-2 and V is TRBV19, with D tentatively TRBD1 (6 bases). This sequence originates from a woman over 75 with active or convalescent COVID-19. CDR3 nucleotides: TGTGCCAGTAGTTACGGACAGACGAACTATGGCTACACCTTC. It yields the protein CASSYGQTNYGYTF.